Following are 19 T cell receptor beta chains from one sample sequenced in a study. The assay was immunoSEQ multiplex PCR, and TCRdb's table has in-frame clones only and misses some. The data hold approximately 53,000 clones, with about 92% observed a single time. The source material was PBMCs. The source is a man aged 40-49 years with rheumatoid arthritis.

The chain combines TRBV19 with TRBJ2-5, with 8 bases fitting TRBD1. CDR1 LNHDA and CDR2 SQIVND come from the germline V gene (reference sequence). The V gene end was trimmed by 5 bases and the J gene end by 2 bases; junction bases not matched to a gene: 7. The CDR3 spans 15 residues. The CDR3 DNA sequence: TGTGCCAGTAGTCAGGGGGCCGCACTTCAAGAGACCCAGTACTTC. It codes for CASSQGAALQETQYF.

The chain employs TRBV6-1 and TRBJ2-2; 8 nucleotides match TRBD2. V lost 7 bases to trimming and J lost 6 bases; unmatched junction nucleotides: 10. Germline values: CDR1 MNHNS, CDR2 SASEGT. The length of the CDR3 is 15 residues. The CDR3 here is CASIQRGNSAGELFF. CDR3 sequence (DNA): TGTGCCAGCATTCAGCGGGGGAATTCGGCCGGGGAGCTGTTTTTT.

This rearrangement joins TRBV5-4 to TRBJ2-7; 10 bases fit TRBD1. This CDR3 spans 13 amino acids. V was pared by 4 bases and J by 5 bases, with 3 bases of the junction left unmatched. Germline-derived CDR1 and CDR2 are SGHNT and YYREEE (reference sequence). The CDR3 DNA sequence: TGTGCCAGCAGCCCGGACAGGGGGGACGAGCAGTACTTC. This encodes CASSPDRGDEQYF.

The chain combines TRBV5-4 with TRBJ2-1, with 9 bases fitting TRBD2. V shed 5 bases, J shed 0 bases, and the junction held 12 bases outside the gene matches. CDR1 is SGHNT, CDR2 YYREEE, per germline (reference sequence). The CDR3 spans 18 residues. CDR3 amino acids: CASSTGTSRISSYNEQFF. DNA for the CDR3: TGTGCCAGCAGTACCGGGACTAGCCGCATCAGCTCCTACAATGAGCAGTTCTTC.

The V gene is TRBV13, the J gene TRBJ1-1; D perhaps matches TRBD1 (5 bases). Germline V CDR1 and CDR2: PRHDT, FYEKMQ (reference sequence). The V gene lost 5 bases and the J gene lost 4 bases, with 11 bases spanning the gap. This CDR3 spans 13 amino acids. In nucleotides, the CDR3 is TGTGCCAGCAGCACCCCGGGGGGCACTGAAGCTTTCTTT. Translating it yields CASSTPGGTEAFF. The whole variable domain, remainder taken from reference TRBV13 and TRBJ1-1, is AAGVIQSPRHLIKEKRETATLKCYPIPRHDTVYWYQQGPGQDPQFLISFYEKMQSDKGSIPDRFSAQQFSDYHSELNMSSLELGDSALYFCASSTPGGTEAFFGQGTRLTVV.

J is TRBJ2-2 and V is TRBV19; D is unclear. Germline V CDR1 and CDR2: LNHDA, SQIVND (reference sequence). The V end lost 6 bases, the J end lost 6 bases, and 11 bases lay between the germline ends. The CDR3 extends over 13 amino acids. The CDR3 loop reads CASRARTAGELFF. The CDR3 DNA sequence: TGTGCCAGTAGGGCCAGAACGGCCGGGGAGCTGTTTTTT.

The chain joins TRBV30 to TRBJ1-6; 8 positions agree with TRBD1. Germline V gene data show CDR1 as GTSNPN and CDR2 as SVGIG (reference sequence). This CDR3 has 14 residues. Unmatched junction bases numbered 6, after V lost 1 base and J lost 10 bases. CDR3 loop: CAWSGTGRQSPLHF. The CDR3 DNA reads TGTGCCTGGAGTGGGACAGGGAGGCAATCACCCCTCCACTTT.

The J gene is TRBJ2-3, the V gene TRBV7-9; 11 bases fit TRBD2. The ends lost 1 base at V and 5 bases at J; junction bases unmatched: 5. The CDR3 is 16 residues long. CDR1 and CDR2 (germline): SEHNR, FQNEAQ (reference sequence). Here the CDR3 DNA reads TGTGCCAGCAGCTTAGTAGCGGGGGGGATTGGAGATACGCAGTATTTT. Amino acids: CASSLVAGGIGDTQYF.

V gene TRBV7-8 combines with J gene TRBJ2-5, with 8 bases aligning to TRBD2. CDR3 length equals 15 residues. With 3 bases clipped from V and 3 bases from J, the junction kept 6 bases outside the gene matches. Germline-derived CDR1 and CDR2 are SGHVS and FQNEAQ. The CDR3 region is CASSFRRGAKETQYF. Written as DNA, the CDR3 is TGTGCCAGCAGCTTTAGGCGGGGGGCAAAAGAGACCCAGTACTTC.

V is TRBV19 and J is TRBJ2-7; D is unclear. V lost 5 bases and J 3 bases, leaving 11 bases between the germline ends. Germline loops: CDR1 LNHDA, CDR2 SQIVND (reference sequence). This CDR3 has 13 amino acids. CDR3 residues: CASSPSEGYEQYF. CDR3 nucleotides: TGTGCCAGTAGTCCCAGTGAAGGCTACGAGCAGTACTTC.

This rearrangement joins TRBV5-4 to TRBJ2-7; TRBD2 is a possible D gene (6 bases). V was clipped by 4 bases and J by 5 bases, with 19 bases between them. The CDR3 sequence is 15 residues long. Germline V gene sequence: CDR1 SGHNT, CDR2 YYREEE (reference sequence). The CDR3 spells CASSPGTLNDNEQYF. In DNA form, the CDR3 reads TGTGCCAGCAGCCCCGGGACTCTGAACGATAACGAGCAGTACTTC.

The CDR3 nucleotides are TGTGCCAGCAGCTTGGCCGTGGGACAGGGCGTAACCGGGGAGCTGTTTTTT. Residues: CASSLAVGQGVTGELFF. J is TRBJ2-2 and V is TRBV5-4, with TRBD1 matching over 9 bases. The CDR3 totals 17 residues. Per the germline V gene, CDR1 is SGHNT and CDR2 is YYREEE (reference sequence). Unmatched junction bases numbered 8, after V lost 0 bases and J lost 5 bases.

CDR3 in amino acids: CASGRVQSSYNEQFF. DNA of the CDR3: TGTGCCAGCGGGAGGGTTCAAAGCTCCTACAATGAGCAGTTCTTC. V usage is TRBV9 and J usage is TRBJ2-1; 7 bases are shared with TRBD2. CDR3 length: 15 residues. J was trimmed by 0 bases and V by 7 bases; bases with no gene match: 7. In germline, CDR1 is SGDLS, CDR2 YYNGEE.

This chain joins TRBV18 and TRBJ2-7; 12 nucleotides match TRBD2. V shed 6 bases and J 0 bases; nucleotides not matched to a gene: 6. The V gene's germline CDR1 is KGHSH and CDR2 LQKENI. The CDR3 extends over 16 amino acids. DNA of the CDR3: TGTGCCAGCTCGTCGCTAGCGGGAGGGAGCTCCTACGAGCAGTACTTC. This encodes CASSSLAGGSSYEQYF. Looking up the rest from reference TRBV18 and TRBJ2-7 gives the full variable domain: NAGVMQNPRHLVRRRGQEARLRCSPMKGHSHVYWYRQLPEEGLKFMVYLQKENIIDESGMPKERFSAEFPKEGPSILRIQQVVRGDSAAYFCASSSLAGGSSYEQYFGPGTRLTVT.

The rearrangement joins TRBV6-2 or TRBV6-3 to TRBJ1-1; TRBD1 is a possible D gene (5 bases). The CDR3 runs to 13 residues. Germline lookup yields CDR1 MNHEY and CDR2 SVGEGT. V was cut by 2 bases and J by 2 bases, with 6 bases left in between. As DNA, the CDR3 is TGTGCCAGCAGTTACCGGGACAACACTGAAGCTTTCTTT. Translation gives CASSYRDNTEAFF.

The chain employs TRBV14 and TRBJ2-3; D is possibly TRBD1 or TRBD2 (5 bases each). The CDR3 length is 14 residues. From germline, CDR1 is SGHDN and CDR2 FVKESK. Deletions cut 6 bases from V and 0 bases from J, with 10 bases between. CDR3 bases: TGTGCCAGCAGGTTCGAGGGGAGCACAGATACGCAGTATTTT. Its protein product is CASRFEGSTDTQYF.

The chain is built from TRBV7-3 and TRBJ2-1; TRBD2 matches at 9 bases. The V gene end was trimmed by 2 bases and the J gene end by 1 base; junction bases not matched to a gene: 3. This CDR3 has 16 residues. Germline V gene sequence: CDR1 SGHTA, CDR2 FQGTGA. This CDR3 reads CASSLGAGGSYNEQFF. In DNA, the CDR3 is TGTGCCAGCAGCTTAGGTGCGGGAGGGTCCTACAATGAGCAGTTCTTC.

This chain joins TRBV29-1 and TRBJ1-3; TRBD1 might be the D (5 bases). CDR1 SQVTM and CDR2 ANQGSEA come from the germline V gene. Trimming took 6 bases from V and 0 from J, leaving 12 bases between them. The length of the CDR3 is 14 residues. CDR3 nucleotides: TGCAGCGTCACCGGGGGGAACTCTGGAAACACCATATATTTT. It is translated as CSVTGGNSGNTIYF.

The genes are TRBV5-1 and TRBJ2-5; 8 positions match TRBD2. Germline values: CDR1 SGHRS, CDR2 YFSETQ. The CDR3 extends over 14 amino acids. J lost 5 bases, V lost 6 bases, and 9 bases had no gene match. CDR3 region: CASKSGGFRETQYF. The CDR3 nucleotides read TGCGCCAGCAAATCGGGGGGGTTTCGCGAGACCCAGTACTTC.